This TCR beta chain was identified in a study of T-cell memory formation after mild COVID-19. This clonotype was found a few times. The CDR3 contains 16 residues. The V gene lost 0 bases and the J gene lost 4 bases, with 15 bases spanning the gap. Germline CDR1 reads SGHTA; CDR2 reads FQGNSA. One entry per CDR3 protein, called by TCRdb with MiXCR from the 5' RACE reads. The sample lists 250,000 to 300,000 distinct CDR3 sequences; around 15% were seen once. The chain links TRBV7-2 to TRBJ1-1, with D perhaps TRBD1 (5 bases). The sequenced sample consisted of PBMCs or a T cell subset sorted from them (not recorded which). The source of this sequence is a man younger than 30 who had mild COVID-19 (a few samples of this study predate the infection). Cell type and time point are not known. CDR3 sequence (DNA): TGTGCCAGCAGCTTAGCGCCCATAACGGGGGGCACTGAAGCTTTCTTT. Residues: CASSLAPITGGTEAFF.